This is a list of T cell receptor beta chains from one sample in a study of blood T cell repertoires in COVID-19. Only in-frame clones appear in the TCRdb table, and some are missing; sequencing was by immunoSEQ multiplex PCR. Counted here are 200,000 to 300,000 clones, approximately 88% occurring once; the ten biggest clones make up 2% to 2.5%. The sequencing input was PBMCs or T cells enriched from blood (not recorded which). The receptors originated from a woman in her thirties or forties with acute COVID-19. Each CDR3 is given with its conserved first and last residue. A D gene is named only where the DNA matches it firmly. Only some rows state a clone size, as once, few, many or a class for expanded clones.

V,size,D,J,CDR3,DNA
TRBV14,once,-,TRBJ2-7,CASSQLLFWEQYF,TGTGCCAGCAGCCAGCTACTATTTTGGGAGCAGTACTTC
TRBV2,-,-,TRBJ1-6,CASRPDTTSPLHF,TGTGCCAGCAGGCCGGACACTACTTCACCCCTCCACTTT
TRBV2,-,TRBD1,TRBJ2-1,CASIPDRGPYNEQFF,TGTGCCAGCATCCCGGACAGGGGCCCTTACAATGAGCAGTTCTTC
TRBV5-1,-,-,TRBJ2-1,CASSFRRGGDYNEQFF,TGCGCCAGCAGCTTTAGACGAGGGGGTGACTACAATGAGCAGTTCTTC
TRBV5-4,-,TRBD2,TRBJ2-1,CASSLAQREEREGLNNEQFF,TGTGCCAGCAGCTTGGCTCAAAGAGAGGAGCGGGAGGGCCTTAACAATGAGCAGTTCTTC
TRBV30,-,-,TRBJ1-5,CAWSGSGVQPQHF,TGTGCCTGGAGTGGTTCGGGGGTTCAGCCCCAGCATTTT
TRBV19,-,-,TRBJ2-1,CASSSRGGWVDEQFF,TGTGCCAGTAGTTCCCGAGGCGGGTGGGTGGACGAGCAGTTCTTC
TRBV5-4,-,TRBD2,TRBJ2-5,CASSLASSGETQYF,TGTGCCAGCAGCTTGGCGTCTAGCGGAGAGACCCAGTACTTC
TRBV10-3,few,TRBD2,TRBJ2-2,CAPRLAGTTGELFF,TGTGCCCCCAGACTAGCGGGAACCACCGGGGAGCTGTTTTTT
TRBV29-1,-,-,TRBJ1-2,CSVGNGRGYTF,TGCAGCGTTGGAAATGGTAGAGGCTACACCTTC
TRBV6-5,-,-,TRBJ1-2,CASRPQGEYGYTF,TGTGCCAGCAGGCCACAGGGTGAGTATGGCTACACCTTC
TRBV6-2/TRBV6-3,once,TRBD2,TRBJ2-4,CASSDSFQGGLAKNIQYF,TGTGCCAGCAGTGATTCCTTTCAGGGAGGGCTAGCCAAAAACATTCAGTACTTC
TRBV25-1,-,TRBD1,TRBJ1-4,CASSEGTENEKLFF,TGTGCCAGCAGTGAAGGGACAGAGAATGAAAAACTGTTTTTT
TRBV24-1,-,-,TRBJ2-1,CATSPGLLDNEQFF,TGTGCCACCAGTCCGGGACTTCTAGACAATGAGCAGTTCTTC
TRBV19,-,TRBD1,TRBJ2-1,CASSRTGTGYNEQFF,TGTGCCAGTAGTAGAACCGGGACAGGGTACAATGAGCAGTTCTTC
TRBV2,-,TRBD2,TRBJ2-3,CASSEAPGLATDTQYF,TGTGCCAGCAGTGAAGCGCCAGGACTAGCGACAGATACGCAGTATTTT
TRBV11-2,-,TRBD1,TRBJ1-6,CASSLVSGGTYNSPLHF,TGTGCCAGCAGCTTAGTTTCAGGGGGCACCTATAATTCACCCCTCCACTTT
TRBV9,few,-,TRBJ1-2,CASSVEVGGNYGYTF,TGTGCCAGCAGCGTAGAAGTTGGCGGGAACTATGGCTACACCTTC
TRBV4-1,-,TRBD1,TRBJ1-2,CASSQGPRQGTSGYTF,TGCGCCAGCAGCCAAGGACCCAGACAGGGTACGAGTGGCTACACCTTC
TRBV10-1,-,TRBD1,TRBJ1-1,CASSENDRGATEAFF,TGCGCCAGCAGTGAGAACGACAGGGGGGCCACTGAAGCTTTCTTT
TRBV7-2,-,-,TRBJ2-1,CASSLARGRPHNEQFF,TGTGCCAGCAGCTTAGCGAGGGGGAGACCCCACAATGAGCAGTTCTTC
TRBV5-1,-,TRBD1,TRBJ2-5,CASSPGQGALAETQYF,TGCGCCAGCAGCCCTGGACAGGGGGCCCTCGCGGAGACCCAGTACTTC
TRBV2,-,TRBD1,TRBJ2-3,CASRSSRGPTDTQYF,TGTGCCAGCAGGTCCTCTAGGGGGCCCACAGATACGCAGTATTTT
TRBV5-4,-,TRBD1,TRBJ2-1,CASSLFRGQEQFF,TGTGCCAGCAGCTTGTTTAGGGGACAGGAGCAGTTCTTC
TRBV2,-,-,TRBJ1-1,CASSRYTEAFF,TGTGCCAGCAGCAGATACACTGAAGCTTTCTTT
TRBV5-4,-,TRBD2,TRBJ2-1,CASSAPRLAGTNEQFF,TGTGCCAGCAGCGCCCCCCGCCTAGCGGGAACCAATGAGCAGTTCTTC
TRBV7-2,-,TRBD2,TRBJ2-4,CASSLGVLAGEGKNIQYF,TGTGCCAGCAGCTTAGGGGTCCTAGCGGGAGAGGGTAAAAACATTCAGTACTTC
TRBV10-2,many,TRBD1,TRBJ2-3,CASRSDRGLDTQYF,TGCGCCAGCAGATCGGACAGGGGTTTGGATACGCAGTATTTT
TRBV7-2,-,-,TRBJ2-2,CASSLVLRGRGELFF,TGTGCCAGCAGCTTAGTTTTGCGGGGGCGCGGGGAGCTGTTTTTT
TRBV5-1,-,TRBD1,TRBJ2-5,CASSVGQGRETQYF,TGCGCCAGCAGCGTGGGACAGGGTCGGGAGACCCAGTACTTC
TRBV5-8,-,-,TRBJ1-5,CASSLAVGSNQPQHF,TGTGCCAGCAGCTTGGCCGTCGGTAGCAATCAGCCCCAGCATTTT
TRBV10-3,-,-,TRBJ2-1,CAISESAGYNEQFF,TGTGCCATCAGTGAGTCGGCAGGCTACAATGAGCAGTTCTTC
TRBV7-9,-,-,TRBJ2-5,CASSFPGRETQYF,TGTGCCAGCAGCTTCCCGGGGAGGGAGACCCAGTACTTC
TRBV7-2,-,TRBD2,TRBJ2-1,CASSPASLAGVEQFF,TGTGCCAGCAGCCCCGCCTCGTTAGCGGGGGTTGAGCAGTTCTTC
TRBV28,-,-,TRBJ1-1,CASSTTVNTEAFF,TGTGCCAGCAGTACAACAGTGAACACTGAAGCTTTCTTT
TRBV5-1,-,-,TRBJ2-3,CASSGGERHTDTQYF,TGCGCCAGCAGTGGAGGTGAGCGGCACACAGATACGCAGTATTTT
TRBV4-2,-,-,TRBJ1-2,CASSQDRGSGGYTF,TGTGCCAGCAGCCAAGACAGGGGCTCGGGTGGCTACACCTTC
TRBV2,-,-,TRBJ1-1,CASSDSSADTEAFF,TGTGCCAGCAGTGACAGCTCGGCGGACACTGAAGCTTTCTTT
TRBV5-1,-,TRBD1,TRBJ2-2,CASREPGTGPTGELFF,TGCGCCAGCAGGGAGCCCGGGACAGGGCCCACCGGGGAGCTGTTTTTT
TRBV4-3,-,TRBD1,TRBJ2-5,CASSRGTGGETQYF,TGCGCCAGCAGCCGAGGGACAGGAGGAGAGACCCAGTACTTC
TRBV27,-,TRBD1,TRBJ1-1,CASSLWGTGFITEAFF,TGTGCCAGCAGTTTATGGGGGACAGGCTTTATCACTGAAGCTTTCTTT
TRBV7-2,-,-,TRBJ2-1,CASSFDSGYYNEQFF,TGTGCCAGCAGCTTTGATAGCGGCTATTACAATGAGCAGTTCTTC
TRBV7-9,few,TRBD1,TRBJ1-2,CASSERTGGSYGYTF,TGTGCCAGCAGTGAGAGGACAGGGGGCTCCTATGGCTACACCTTC
TRBV5-1,-,TRBD2,TRBJ2-2,CASSLGLAGGVTGELFF,TGCGCCAGCAGCCTGGGACTAGCGGGAGGCGTCACCGGGGAGCTGTTTTTT
TRBV7-9,-,-,TRBJ2-6,CASSSPGSGANVLTF,TGTGCCAGCAGTTCTCCAGGGTCTGGGGCCAACGTCCTGACTTTC
TRBV6-2/TRBV6-3,-,-,TRBJ2-1,CASSYSRWNEQFF,TGTGCCAGCAGTTACTCTCGGTGGAATGAGCAGTTCTTC
TRBV27,-,TRBD1,TRBJ1-1,CASRTGGVNTEAFF,TGTGCCAGCAGAACAGGGGGAGTGAACACTGAAGCTTTCTTT
TRBV18,-,TRBD1,TRBJ1-5,CASSPAGGQPQHF,TGTGCCAGCTCACCTGCAGGGGGGCAGCCCCAGCATTTT
TRBV24-1,few,TRBD2,TRBJ2-3,CATSDLNPGRIADTQYF,TGTGCCACCAGTGATTTGAATCCCGGGAGGATCGCAGATACGCAGTATTTT
TRBV7-2,-,TRBD2,TRBJ2-5,CASSFQGGRRETQYF,TGTGCCAGCAGCTTCCAGGGCGGGAGGAGGGAGACCCAGTACTTC
TRBV5-4,few,TRBD1,TRBJ1-6,CASSLGPTGLNSPLHF,TGTGCCAGCAGCTTGGGGCCGACAGGGTTGAATTCACCCCTCCACTTT
TRBV10-3,-,-,TRBJ1-6,CAIMQGGNSPLHF,TGTGCCATCATGCAGGGCGGTAATTCACCCCTCCACTTT
TRBV5-1,-,-,TRBJ1-1,CASSQQGLNTEAFF,TGCGCCAGCAGCCAACAGGGCCTCAACACTGAAGCTTTCTTT
TRBV19,-,TRBD2,TRBJ2-1,CASRAGTSVYNEQFF,TGTGCCAGTAGGGCCGGGACTAGCGTTTACAATGAGCAGTTCTTC